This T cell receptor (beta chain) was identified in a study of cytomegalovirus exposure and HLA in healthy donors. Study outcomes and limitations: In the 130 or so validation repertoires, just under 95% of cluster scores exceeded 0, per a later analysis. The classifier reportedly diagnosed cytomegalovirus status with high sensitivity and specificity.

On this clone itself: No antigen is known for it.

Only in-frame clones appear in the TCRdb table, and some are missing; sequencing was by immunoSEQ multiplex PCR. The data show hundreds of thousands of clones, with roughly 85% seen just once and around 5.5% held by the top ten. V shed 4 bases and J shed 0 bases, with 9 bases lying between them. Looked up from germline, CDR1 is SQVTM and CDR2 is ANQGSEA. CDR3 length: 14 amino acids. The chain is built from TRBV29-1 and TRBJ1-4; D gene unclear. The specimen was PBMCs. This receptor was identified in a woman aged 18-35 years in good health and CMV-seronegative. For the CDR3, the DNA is TGCAGCGTTGGAGATCCCCCAACTAATGAAAAACTGTTTTTT. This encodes CSVGDPPTNEKLFF.